This T cell receptor beta chain was profiled in a study of cytomegalovirus exposure and HLA in healthy donors. Study-wide points: The listing of 150 to 200 TCR beta chains classed them as cytomegalovirus-associated. Most sequenced TCRs were rare (though some public TCRs occurred in many donors).

This CDR3 region has 17 residues. CDR1 is LNHDA, CDR2 SQIVND, per germline (reference sequence). V gave up 3 bases and J gave up 3 bases; unmatched junction bases: 9. With respect to this clone: No antigen is known for it.

Sequencing used immunoSEQ multiplex PCR; TCRdb keeps in-frame clones, though not all of them. Of tens of thousands of clones detected, approximately 95% appear once; the ten largest clones hold around 2.1%. Sequenced: PBMCs. The clonotype comes from a woman in her late teens or twenties in good health and CMV-seronegative. The V call is TRBV19, the J call TRBJ2-2, with TRBD1 identical over 8 bases. The CDR3: CASSMYSGTGYTGELFF. In nucleotides, the CDR3 is TGTGCCAGTAGTATGTACTCCGGGACAGGTTACACCGGGGAGCTGTTTTTT.